This entry is about one TCR beta chain. Losses at the gene ends were 3 bases for V and 7 bases for J; bases not matched to a gene: 4. Germline values: CDR1 SGDLS, CDR2 YYNGEE. The CDR3 has 16 amino acids. Sequencing used immunoSEQ multiplex PCR; TCRdb keeps in-frame clones, though not all of them. This sample yields roughly 200,000 clones, of which 70% to 80% are seen a single time; approximately 12% belongs to the top ten. The entry originates in a study of blood T cell repertoires in COVID-19. The source material was peripheral blood. This clonotype originated in a man between 50 and 59 years old who had recovered from COVID-19. The chain uses TRBV9 and TRBJ2-2, with 15 bases fitting TRBD2. The CDR3 loop reads CASSGTSGRAGGELFF. The DNA of the CDR3 is TGTGCCAGCAGCGGGACTAGCGGGAGGGCCGGCGGGGAGCTGTTTTTT.